Shown below are 32 T cell receptor beta chains from a single sample sequenced in a study of T cell clones after liver transplantation. Here immunoSEQ multiplex PCR was the method, and the copy in TCRdb shows in-frame clones only, minus some. The sample lists 20,000 to 30,000 clones; around two thirds were seen once. This material consisted of CD4+ T cells from blood, taken before liver transplant. All receptors derive from a human donor who received a liver transplant.

This clone was detected only once. This chain connects TRBV5-8 to TRBJ2-3; D may be TRBD1 (6 bases). V lost 0 bases and J 0 bases, leaving 20 bases between the germline ends. This CDR3 comprises 19 residues. Germline lookup yields CDR1 SGHTS and CDR2 YDEGEE. DNA for the CDR3: TGTGCCAGCAGCTTGGCAATAGTCTCAGGGGCCTCAAGCACAGATACGCAGTATTTT. Translation: CASSLAIVSGASSTDTQYF.

There are a few counts of this clone. This chain uses TRBV7-9 with TRBJ1-1; the D is unclear. Trimming removed 7 bases at V and 4 bases at J, with 16 bases between. The CDR3 is 14 amino acids. Germline V gene data show CDR1 as SEHNR and CDR2 as FQNEAQ (reference sequence). The CDR3 nucleotides read TGTGCCAGCACCTCCTCGTCCGGGTTCACTGAAGCTTTCTTT. This sequence encodes CASTSSSGFTEAFF.

There are a few counts of this clone. This chain links TRBV2 with TRBJ2-7, with 9 bases fitting TRBD1. This CDR3 contains 15 residues. V shed 4 bases, J shed 1 base, and the junction held 5 bases outside the gene matches. Germline V gene data show CDR1 as SNHLY and CDR2 as FYNNEI. This CDR3 is CASSVRDRDSYEQYF. The CDR3 nucleotides are TGTGCCAGCAGTGTCCGGGACAGGGATTCCTACGAGCAGTACTTC.

The genes are TRBV6-5 and TRBJ2-3, with 7 bases matching TRBD2. J was trimmed by 2 bases and V by 5 bases; bases with no gene match: 7. Germline V gene sequence: CDR1 MNHEY, CDR2 SVGAGI. The CDR3 totals 15 residues. CDR3 bases: TGTGCCAGCAGTGGGGTAGCGGGTTTCACAGATACGCAGTATTTT. This gives the protein CASSGVAGFTDTQYF.

The V and J genes are TRBV29-1 and TRBJ2-1; 7 nucleotides align to TRBD2. There are 14 residues in the CDR3. Germline assignment: CDR1 SQVTM and CDR2 ANQGSEA. Trimming cost V 6 bases and J 2 bases; bases outside gene matches: 7. DNA of the CDR3: TGCAGCGTGGGTGCGGGGGTGGCCTACAATGAGCAGTTCTTC. This sequence encodes CSVGAGVAYNEQFF.

This chain uses TRBV2 with TRBJ1-5; D perhaps matches TRBD1 (5 bases). V was shortened by 7 bases and J by 4 bases, with 14 bases between the two germline ends. Germline V gives CDR1 SNHLY, CDR2 FYNNEI. This CDR3 region has 14 residues. This CDR3 is CASTATDINQPQHF. As DNA, the CDR3 is TGTGCCAGCACTGCGACAGACATAAATCAGCCCCAGCATTTT.

V gene TRBV5-5 combines with J gene TRBJ2-2, with TRBD1 as a possible D gene (6 bases). The CDR3 is made up of 14 amino acids. Germline CDR1 and CDR2: SGHKS and YYEKEE (reference sequence). With 5 bases removed from V and 7 bases from J, the gap between germline ends came to 15 bases. CDR3 nucleotide sequence: TGTGCCAGCAGAGGGACACGGCAAAGCGGGGAGCTGTTTTTT. Its protein is CASRGTRQSGELFF.

The rearrangement links TRBV19 to TRBJ1-4; weak D call: TRBD1 (5 bases). V lost 6 bases to trimming and J lost 1 base, with 9 bases between them. Per germline, CDR1 LNHDA and CDR2 SQIVND (reference sequence). The CDR3 runs to 14 residues. CDR3 amino acids: CASRETVTNEKLFF. CDR3 nucleotides: TGTGCCAGTAGAGAGACAGTAACTAATGAAAAACTGTTTTTT.

This rearrangement joins TRBV29-1 to TRBJ2-5; D is undetermined. This CDR3 is built from 14 residues. Germline CDR1 SQVTM, CDR2 ANQGSEA. Trimming cost V 4 bases and J 1 base, with 13 bases left between them. The CDR3 nucleotides are TGCAGCGTTGGTCTTGTGGGGTCCCAAGAGACCCAGTACTTC. This codes for CSVGLVGSQETQYF. Drawing the rest from reference TRBV29-1 and TRBJ2-5, the complete variable domain is SAVISQKPSRDICQRGTSLTIQCQVDSQVTMMFWYRQQPGQSLTLIATANQGSEATYESGFVIDKFPISRPNLTFSTLTVSNMSPEDSSIYLCSVGLVGSQETQYFGPGTRLLVL.

The V gene is TRBV5-1, the J gene TRBJ2-4; 9 nucleotides match TRBD1. CDR1 and CDR2 (germline): SGHRS, YFSETQ. The CDR3 runs to 13 residues. Unmatched junction bases numbered 1, after V lost 3 bases and J lost 6 bases. The CDR3 nucleotides read TGCGCCAGCAGCTGGGGACAGGGAAACATTCAGTACTTC. Its protein is CASSWGQGNIQYF.

The chain couples TRBV15 to TRBJ2-3, with 11 bases aligning to TRBD2. This CDR3 has 17 residues. Trimming took 4 bases from V and 5 from J; bases not matched to a gene: 11. CDR1 and CDR2 (germline): LNHNV, YYDKDF (reference sequence). CDR3 sequence (DNA): TGTGCCACCAGCATGGGGACTAGCGGCAGAGGGGGAGATACGCAGTATTTT. Translation: CATSMGTSGRGGDTQYF. The full variable domain, with the rest looked up from reference TRBV15 and TRBJ2-3, is DAMVIQNPRYQVTQFGKPVTLSCSQTLNHNVMYWYQQKSSQAPKLLFHYYDKDFNNEADTPDNFQSRRPNTSFCFLDIRSPGLGDTAMYLCATSMGTSGRGGDTQYFGPGTRLTVL.

The gene calls are TRBV2 and TRBJ2-7; 12 nucleotides match TRBD2. Germline V gene data show CDR1 as SNHLY and CDR2 as FYNNEI. The CDR3 has 16 residues. The V segment lost 6 bases and the J segment 6 bases; nucleotides outside the gene matches: 12. The CDR3: CASRDVLAGGLSEQYF. CDR3 in DNA: TGTGCCAGCAGGGACGTCCTAGCGGGGGGGCTCTCCGAGCAGTACTTC.

CDR3 in amino acids: CASAPDRVNQPQHF. DNA of the CDR3: TGTGCCAGCGCACCGGACAGGGTCAATCAGCCCCAGCATTTT. This rearrangement joins TRBV2 to TRBJ1-5; 8 bases are a match to TRBD1. There are 14 residues in the CDR3. V was pared by 8 bases and J by 3 bases, with 6 bases of the junction left unmatched. The germline CDR1 and CDR2 sequences are SNHLY and FYNNEI.

The V and J genes are TRBV29-1 and TRBJ2-1; the D gene is possibly TRBD2 (8 bases). The germline V and J ends were trimmed by 6 bases and 10 bases, with 22 bases remaining between them. Looked up from germline, CDR1 is SQVTM and CDR2 is ANQGSEA. The CDR3 covers 14 residues. Here the CDR3 DNA reads TGCAGCGTGGAGACAGGGTCGGGGGGGGAAGAGCAGTTCTTC. Translating it yields CSVETGSGGEEQFF.

This sequence joins TRBV4-1 and TRBJ2-1, with TRBD1 identical over 7 bases. The CDR3 extends over 16 amino acids. The germline V gene has CDR1 MGHRA and CDR2 YSYEKL. V dropped 0 bases and J dropped 9; count of bases not matched to a gene: 11. The CDR3 region has the DNA TGCGCCAGCAGCCAAGATCCGACAGGGATAATGAGTGAGCAGTTCTTC. This sequence encodes CASSQDPTGIMSEQFF.

The chain couples TRBV28 to TRBJ1-6; D perhaps matches TRBD1 (6 bases). The CDR3 has 14 amino acids. Looked up from germline, CDR1 is MDHEN and CDR2 is SYDVKM. V was clipped by 7 bases and J by 3 bases, with 10 bases between them. The CDR3 loop is CASITGSYNSPLHF. The CDR3 DNA sequence: TGTGCCAGCATTACAGGGAGCTATAATTCACCCCTCCACTTT.

This chain uses TRBV9 with TRBJ1-1; D is unclear. This CDR3 contains 13 residues. Germline-derived CDR1 and CDR2 are SGDLS and YYNGEE. V was shortened by 0 bases and J by 1 base, with 4 bases between the two germline ends. The CDR3 DNA reads TGTGCCAGCAGCGTAGCCGGGAACACTGAAGCTTTCTTT. Translated: CASSVAGNTEAFF. Complete variable domain (other parts from reference TRBV9 and TRBJ1-1): DSGVTQTPKHLITATGQRVTLRCSPRSGDLSVYWYQQSLDQGLQFLIQYYNGEERAKGNILERFSAQQFPDLHSELNLSSLELGDSALYFCASSVAGNTEAFFGQGTRLTVV.

This chain joins TRBV7-2 and TRBJ1-2, with D perhaps matching TRBD1 (5 bases). The CDR3 has 14 amino acids. V was pared by 2 bases and J by 6 bases, with 13 bases between. Germline V gene data show CDR1 as SGHTA and CDR2 as FQGNSA. The CDR3 reads CASSLTGDRDGYTF. CDR3 coding DNA: TGTGCCAGCAGCTTAACTGGGGACCGAGATGGCTACACCTTC.

This clone was seen a few times. The chain combines TRBV4-1 with TRBJ1-2; TRBD1 matches at 11 bases. Germline CDR1 is MGHRA and CDR2 is YSYEKL. The CDR3 is 16 residues long. Losses at the gene ends were 0 bases for V and 8 bases for J; bases not matched to a gene: 8. In DNA, the CDR3 is TGCGCCAGCAGCCAAGAGTTCCGGGACAGGGGGAGAGGCTACACCTTC. It yields the protein CASSQEFRDRGRGYTF.

The J gene is TRBJ2-1, the V gene TRBV27; weak D call: TRBD2 (5 bases). Germline V gene data show CDR1 as MNHEY and CDR2 as SMNVEV (reference sequence). V lost 5 bases to trimming and J lost 3 bases, with 11 bases between them. This CDR3 has 14 amino acids. The CDR3: CASSQNRDYNEQFF. DNA of the CDR3: TGTGCCAGCAGTCAAAACCGGGACTACAATGAGCAGTTCTTC.

This clone occurred once. This chain uses TRBV18 with TRBJ2-5; D assignment may be TRBD1 or TRBD2 (5 bases each). Germline CDR1 and CDR2: KGHSH and LQKENI. Trimming removed 4 bases at V and 0 bases at J, with 6 bases between. The CDR3 is 13 amino acids. The CDR3 loop is CASSLGDQETQYF. The CDR3 nucleotides read TGTGCCAGCTCACTGGGGGACCAAGAGACCCAGTACTTC.

The rearrangement links TRBV6-1 to TRBJ2-5; D may be TRBD1 or TRBD2 (5 bases each). Trimming took off 8 bases at V and 5 bases at J, with 21 bases between the two ends. This CDR3 contains 15 residues. Germline V gene data show CDR1 as MNHNS and CDR2 as SASEGT. The CDR3 here is CASGGWDPAMETQYF. The CDR3 nucleotides are TGTGCCAGCGGAGGTTGGGACCCAGCGATGGAGACCCAGTACTTC.

This clone rates as large. The rearrangement joins TRBV5-6 to TRBJ2-7; 8 bases map to TRBD2. The CDR3 loop spans 13 amino acids. With 0 bases clipped from V and 10 bases from J, the junction kept 6 bases outside the gene matches. CDR1 and CDR2 (germline): SGHDT, YYEEEE. CDR3 residues: CASSLGREVPQYV. CDR3 nucleotide sequence: TGTGCCAGCAGCTTGGGGCGGGAGGTTCCCCAGTACGTC.

This clone showed up just a few times. The chain joins TRBV6-5 to TRBJ1-4; D unresolved. Germline assignment: CDR1 MNHEY and CDR2 SVGAGI. The V gene lost 8 bases and the J gene lost 0 bases, with 10 bases spanning the gap. The CDR3 is made up of 14 amino acids. This chain's CDR3 is CASRSETTNEKLFF. CDR3 in DNA: TGTGCCAGCCGCAGTGAGACAACTAATGAAAAACTGTTTTTT.

J is TRBJ1-4 and V is TRBV5-6, with TRBD1 identical over 8 bases. The CDR3 sequence is 18 residues long. Germline CDR1 SGHDT, CDR2 YYEEEE. J lost 4 bases, V lost 4 bases, and 15 bases had no gene match. The CDR3 DNA is TGTGCCAGCAGCCCGACCCCGGGACAGGCTATACATAATGAAAAACTGTTTTTT. Translating it yields CASSPTPGQAIHNEKLFF.

The chain recombines TRBV2 with TRBJ2-1; D is unclear. This CDR3 contains 13 residues. The germline V gene encodes CDR1 SNHLY and CDR2 FYNNEI. V lost 8 bases to trimming and J lost 0 bases, with 8 bases between them. CDR3 in DNA: TGTGCCAGCCAGGTGAGCTCCTACAATGAGCAGTTCTTC. Amino acid sequence: CASQVSSYNEQFF.

The chain combines TRBV2 with TRBJ1-5, with D possibly TRBD1 on 5 matching bases. V was trimmed by 9 bases and J by 1 base, leaving 7 bases between them. CDR1 is SNHLY, CDR2 FYNNEI, per germline. The CDR3 runs to 12 residues. DNA for the CDR3: TGTGCCAGTGGGGACAGCAATCAGCCCCAGCATTTT. As protein: CASGDSNQPQHF. The full variable domain, with the rest looked up from reference TRBV2 and TRBJ1-5, is EPEVTQTPSHQVTQMGQEVILRCVPISNHLYFYWYRQILGQKVEFLVSFYNNEISEKSEIFDDQFSVERPDGSNFTLKIRSTKLEDSAMYFCASGDSNQPQHFGDGTRLSIL.

The chain is built from TRBV9 and TRBJ2-3; 11 bases match TRBD2. This CDR3 spans 16 amino acids. The V segment lost 0 bases and the J segment 4 bases; nucleotides outside the gene matches: 4. Germline lookup yields CDR1 SGDLS and CDR2 YYNGEE. The CDR3 nucleotides read TGTGCCAGCAGCGTAGATGGTAGCGGGGGGGCAGATACGCAGTATTTT. Residues: CASSVDGSGGADTQYF.

The chain employs TRBV13 and TRBJ2-5; a possible D gene is TRBD1 (7 bases). V was trimmed by 4 bases and J by 6 bases, leaving 15 bases between them. This CDR3 has 14 residues. Germline CDR1 PRHDT, CDR2 FYEKMQ (reference sequence). The chain's CDR3 is CASSWGDSSKTQYF. The CDR3 DNA is TGTGCCAGCAGCTGGGGGGACAGTTCAAAGACCCAGTACTTC.

The V gene is TRBV5-1, the J gene TRBJ2-2; possibly TRBD1 for D (6 bases). Trimming pared 0 bases from V and 4 bases from J, leaving 10 bases between. The length of the CDR3 is 15 residues. CDR1 is SGHRS, CDR2 YFSETQ, per germline. The CDR3 loop is CASSLVWGLTGELFF. DNA for the CDR3: TGCGCCAGCAGCTTGGTATGGGGGCTCACCGGGGAGCTGTTTTTT.

This chain joins TRBV6-6 and TRBJ2-3, with 11 bases lining up with TRBD2. Germline lookup yields CDR1 MNHNY and CDR2 SVGAGI (reference sequence). The CDR3 runs 15 residues. J gave up 1 base and V 6 bases, and 3 bases lay outside the gene matches. CDR3 nucleotide sequence: TGTGCCAGCAGCGGGGGACTAGCGGGCACAGATACGCAGTATTTT. Translation: CASSGGLAGTDTQYF.

The chain has TRBV7-2 and TRBJ2-3, with a possible D match to TRBD2 (5 bases). The CDR3 runs 12 residues. Germline CDR1 SGHTA, CDR2 FQGNSA. V was pared by 8 bases and J by 6 bases, with 12 bases between. CDR3 sequence reads: CASGLLRDTQYF. The CDR3 bases are TGTGCCAGCGGACTGTTGAGGGATACGCAGTATTTT.